This T cell receptor (beta chain) was retrieved from a study of T cells in Graves' hyperthyroidism and ophthalmopathy. RNA transcripts yielded amplified TCR beta CDR3 regions. Researchers ran a first-round RT-PCR on the TCR CDR3 using the HTBI primer set. From the multiplex PCR reads, TCRdb called clonotypes with MiXCR, one entry per CDR3 protein. The sample holds about 560,000 distinct CDR3 sequences, about a sixth seen once. A few counts support this clonotype. Source material: blood. This receptor was identified in a woman between 18 and 29 years old with Graves' hyperthyroidism.

The CDR3 nucleotides read TGTGCCAGTAGTTATTCCGGTCACACCGGGGAGCTGTTTTTT. Translated, it gives CASSYSGHTGELFF. The J gene is TRBJ2-2, the V gene TRBV19; no clear D gene. The length of the CDR3 is 14 residues. Per the germline V gene, CDR1 is LNHDA and CDR2 is SQIVND (reference sequence). V was clipped by 5 bases and J by 3 bases, with 10 bases between them.